This TCR beta chain emerged from a study of immune heterogeneity within non-small cell lung tumors. About the research overall: The tumors comprised a handful of squamous cell carcinomas, about 11 non-squamous carcinomas and 1 not otherwise specified.

Study-level results: Identical dominant CDR3 beta clonotypes recurred among a patient's tumor sites, alongside site-unique high-frequency clones. The study found high-frequency T-cell receptor beta clonotypes largely distinct between individual patients.

This clonotype occurred a few times. Its antigen is undetermined. The CDR3 extends over 15 amino acids. V was pared by 0 bases and J by 1 base, with 11 bases between. Per the germline V gene, CDR1 is SQVTM and CDR2 is ANQGSEA. For the TCR beta CDR3, multiplex PCR with 32 V and 13 J primers performed the amplification. TCRdb ran MiXCR on the multiplex PCR reads and lists one entry per CDR3 protein. The table records about 3,300 distinct CDR3 sequences, 25% to 30% of them present only once. Bulk tumor genomic DNA, 500 to 600 ng per sample, was used as template. The authors collected several far-apart biopsies from each primary tumor during surgery. With untreated, newly diagnosed non-small cell lung cancer, the patients went on to undergo curative surgery.

The V and J genes are TRBV29-1 and TRBJ2-3, with D possibly TRBD2 on 6 matching bases. The receptor's source is a man in his sixties with non-small cell lung cancer. The sequencing input was lung tumor tissue. CDR3 DNA: TGCAGCGTTGAAGAACGGGAGAGAGGCACAGATACGCAGTATTTT. Encoded protein: CSVEERERGTDTQYF.